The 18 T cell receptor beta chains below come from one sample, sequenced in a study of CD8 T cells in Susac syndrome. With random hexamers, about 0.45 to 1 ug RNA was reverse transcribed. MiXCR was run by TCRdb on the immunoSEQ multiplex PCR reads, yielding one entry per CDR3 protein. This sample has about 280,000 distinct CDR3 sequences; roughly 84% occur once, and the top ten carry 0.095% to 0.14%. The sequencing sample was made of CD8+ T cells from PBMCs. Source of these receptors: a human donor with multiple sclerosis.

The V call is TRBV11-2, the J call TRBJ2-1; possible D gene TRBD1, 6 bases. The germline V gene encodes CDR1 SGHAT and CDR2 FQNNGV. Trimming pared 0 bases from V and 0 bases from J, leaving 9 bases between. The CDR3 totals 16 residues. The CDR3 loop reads CASSLDPRGSYNEQFF. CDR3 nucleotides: TGTGCCAGCAGCTTAGACCCCAGGGGCTCCTACAATGAGCAGTTCTTC.

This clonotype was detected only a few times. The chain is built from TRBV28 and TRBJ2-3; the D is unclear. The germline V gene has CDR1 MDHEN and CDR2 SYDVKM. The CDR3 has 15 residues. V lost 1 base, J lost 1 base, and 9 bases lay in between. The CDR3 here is CASSLYFPRTDTQYF. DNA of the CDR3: TGTGCCAGCAGTTTATACTTCCCGCGCACAGATACGCAGTATTTT. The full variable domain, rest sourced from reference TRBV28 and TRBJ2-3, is DVKVTQSSRYLVKRTGEKVFLECVQDMDHENMFWYRQDPGLGLRLIYFSYDVKMKEKGDIPEGYSVSREKKERFSLILESASTNQTSMYLCASSLYFPRTDTQYFGPGTRLTVL.

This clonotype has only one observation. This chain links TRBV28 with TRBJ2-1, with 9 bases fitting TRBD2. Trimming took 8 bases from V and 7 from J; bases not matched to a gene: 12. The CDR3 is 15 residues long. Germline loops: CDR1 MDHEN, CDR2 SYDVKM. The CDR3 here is CASLLGTSFYNEQFF. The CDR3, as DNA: TGTGCCAGCCTCCTAGGGACTAGCTTTTATAATGAGCAGTTCTTC.

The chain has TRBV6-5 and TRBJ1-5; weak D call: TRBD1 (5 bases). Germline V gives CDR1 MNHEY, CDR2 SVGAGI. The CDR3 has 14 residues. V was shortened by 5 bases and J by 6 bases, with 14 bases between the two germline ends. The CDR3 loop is CASSPSTGTQPQHF. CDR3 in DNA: TGTGCCAGCAGTCCTTCCACAGGAACTCAGCCCCAGCATTTT.

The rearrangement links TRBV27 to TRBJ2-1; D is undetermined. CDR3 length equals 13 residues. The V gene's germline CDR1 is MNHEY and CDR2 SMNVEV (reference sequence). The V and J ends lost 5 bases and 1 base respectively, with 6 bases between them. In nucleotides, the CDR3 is TGTGCCAGCAGTCCCCAGTCCTACAATGAGCAGTTCTTC. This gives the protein CASSPQSYNEQFF.

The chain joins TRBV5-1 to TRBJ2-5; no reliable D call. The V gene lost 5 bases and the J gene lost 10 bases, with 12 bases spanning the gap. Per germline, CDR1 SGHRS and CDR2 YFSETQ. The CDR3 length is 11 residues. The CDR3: CASRGAWGQYF. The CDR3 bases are TGCGCCAGCAGGGGCGCCTGGGGCCAGTACTTC.

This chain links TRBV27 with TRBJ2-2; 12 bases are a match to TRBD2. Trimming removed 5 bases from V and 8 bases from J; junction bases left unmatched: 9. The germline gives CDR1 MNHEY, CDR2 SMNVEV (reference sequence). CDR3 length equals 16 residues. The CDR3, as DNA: TGTGCCAGCAGTCTCACCCTAGCGGGAGGGCCGGGGGAGCTGTTTTTT. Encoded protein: CASSLTLAGGPGELFF.

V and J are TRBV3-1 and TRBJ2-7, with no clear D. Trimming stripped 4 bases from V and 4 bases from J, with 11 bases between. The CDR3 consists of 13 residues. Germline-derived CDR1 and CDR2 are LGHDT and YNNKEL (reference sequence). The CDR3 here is CASSPGRDYEQYF. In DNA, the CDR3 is TGTGCCAGCAGCCCCGGGCGAGATTACGAGCAGTACTTC.

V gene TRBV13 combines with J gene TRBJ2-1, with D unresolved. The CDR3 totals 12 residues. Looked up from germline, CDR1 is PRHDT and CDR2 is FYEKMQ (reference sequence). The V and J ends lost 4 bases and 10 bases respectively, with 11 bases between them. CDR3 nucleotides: TGTGCCAGCAGCTCCCTTCGGCGGGAGCAGTTCTTC. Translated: CASSSLRREQFF.

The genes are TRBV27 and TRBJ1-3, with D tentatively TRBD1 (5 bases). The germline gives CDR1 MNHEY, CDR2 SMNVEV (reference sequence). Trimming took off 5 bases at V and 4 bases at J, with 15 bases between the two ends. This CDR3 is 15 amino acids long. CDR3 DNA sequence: TGTGCCAGCAGTCGACTCTCGGGGCCCGGAAACACCATATATTTT. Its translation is CASSRLSGPGNTIYF.

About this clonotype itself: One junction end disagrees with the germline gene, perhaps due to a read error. CDR3 in amino acids: CASSPQRERPKDETQCF. As DNA, the CDR3 is TGTGCCAGCAGCCCTCAGCGGGAGAGGCCCAAGGATGAGACCCAGTGCTTC. V and J are TRBV3-1 and TRBJ2-5, with 8 positions matching TRBD2. Germline V gene sequence: CDR1 LGHDT, CDR2 YNNKEL (reference sequence). The CDR3 length is 17 residues.

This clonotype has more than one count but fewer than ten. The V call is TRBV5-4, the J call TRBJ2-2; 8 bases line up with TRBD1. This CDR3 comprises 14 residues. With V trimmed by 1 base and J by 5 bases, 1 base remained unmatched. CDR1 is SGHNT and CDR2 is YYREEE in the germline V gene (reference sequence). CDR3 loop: CASSLRQGTGELFF. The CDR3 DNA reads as TGTGCCAGCAGCTTGAGACAGGGGACCGGGGAGCTGTTTTTT.

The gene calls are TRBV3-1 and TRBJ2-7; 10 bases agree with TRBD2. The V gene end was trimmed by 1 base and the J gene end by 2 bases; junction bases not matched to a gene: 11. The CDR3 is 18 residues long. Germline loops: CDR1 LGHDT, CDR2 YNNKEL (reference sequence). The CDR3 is CASSQVQSSLAGAYEQYF. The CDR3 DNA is TGTGCCAGCAGCCAAGTTCAATCTAGTCTAGCGGGAGCCTACGAGCAGTACTTC.

As DNA, the CDR3 is TGTGCCAGCAGTTTACCCTCGCTAGCGGGATTCACAGATACGCAGTATTTT. This gives the protein CASSLPSLAGFTDTQYF. V is TRBV27 and J is TRBJ2-3; TRBD2 matches 9 bases. This CDR3 spans 17 amino acids. Germline V CDR1 and CDR2: MNHEY, SMNVEV (reference sequence). The V and J ends lost 2 bases and 2 bases, in that order; junction bases with no gene match: 8.

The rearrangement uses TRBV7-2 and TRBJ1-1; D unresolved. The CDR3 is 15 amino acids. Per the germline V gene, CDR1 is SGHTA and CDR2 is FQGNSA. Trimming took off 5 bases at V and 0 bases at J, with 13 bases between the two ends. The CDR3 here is CASSSIVHLNTEAFF. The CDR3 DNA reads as TGTGCCAGCAGCAGTATTGTACACTTGAACACTGAAGCTTTCTTT.

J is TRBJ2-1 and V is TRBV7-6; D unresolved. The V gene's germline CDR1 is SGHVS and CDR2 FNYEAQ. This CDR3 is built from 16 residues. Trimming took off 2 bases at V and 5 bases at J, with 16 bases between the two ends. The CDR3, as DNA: TGTGCCAGCAGCTTAAACCCGGGTCCGCGGAACAATGAGCAGTTCTTC. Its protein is CASSLNPGPRNNEQFF.

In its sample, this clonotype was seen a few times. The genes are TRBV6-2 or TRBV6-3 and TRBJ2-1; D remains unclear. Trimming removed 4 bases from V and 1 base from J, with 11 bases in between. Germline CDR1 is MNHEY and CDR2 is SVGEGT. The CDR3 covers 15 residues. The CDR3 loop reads CASSSLYSSYNEQFF. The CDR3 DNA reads TGTGCCAGCAGTTCTTTATACAGTTCCTACAATGAGCAGTTCTTC.

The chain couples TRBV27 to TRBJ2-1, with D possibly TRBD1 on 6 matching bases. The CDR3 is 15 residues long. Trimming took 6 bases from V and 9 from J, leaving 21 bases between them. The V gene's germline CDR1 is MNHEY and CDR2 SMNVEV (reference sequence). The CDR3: CASSLVWDKISEQFF. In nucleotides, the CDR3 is TGTGCCAGCAGCCTTGTTTGGGACAAAATCAGTGAGCAGTTCTTC.